This is a list of T cell receptor beta chains from one sample in a study of sequential checkpoint blockade in melanoma. Generated by immunoSEQ multiplex PCR, the TCRdb table keeps only in-frame clones and is missing some. In the table there are over 9,500 clones, just under 75% of which are singletons. Material: CD8+ T cells sorted from blood (inferred from file names), obtained from a patient given nivolumab and ipilimumab in sequence. The receptor set was obtained from a human donor with melanoma. CDR3s include the opening cysteine and the closing phenylalanine or tryptophan. A D gene is named only where the DNA matches it firmly. Only part of the rows carry a size: once, few, many, or a class if the clone is expanded.

j_call cdr3_length d_call v_call clone_size cdr3_nt cdr3_aa
TRBJ2-1 17 TRBD2 TRBV5-6 NA TGTGCCAGCAGCTGGAAGACTAGCGGGAGTTTCTACAATGAGCAGTTCTTC CASSWKTSGSFYNEQFF
TRBJ2-3 15 TRBD2 TRBV18 large TGTGCCAGCTCACCGAGCGGGGGAGACACAGATACGCAGTATTTT CASSPSGGDTDTQYF
TRBJ2-2 15 NA TRBV23-1 NA TGCGCCAGCAGTCAGAGTCCAGGGGAAACCGGGGAGCTGTTTTTT CASSQSPGETGELFF
TRBJ2-1 15 TRBD1 TRBV10-2 NA TGCGCCAGCAGTGTCTCTGACAGGGGCCGGAATGAGCAGTTCTTC CASSVSDRGRNEQFF
TRBJ2-3 16 TRBD2 TRBV7-9 NA TGTGCCAGCAGCGGACTAGCGGGGATCTCCACAGATACGCAGTATTTT CASSGLAGISTDTQYF
TRBJ2-7 15 NA TRBV6-1 NA TGTGCCAGCAAGGACCCCCGGGACACAGGGTACGAGCAGTACTTC CASKDPRDTGYEQYF
TRBJ2-3 15 TRBD2 TRBV2 NA TGTGCCAGCAGTAGACTAGCGGGGGGCACAGATACGCAGTATTTT CASSRLAGGTDTQYF
TRBJ1-6 15 TRBD1 TRBV9 NA TGTGCCAGCAGCCCCGGACAGGGCTATAATTCACCCCTCCACTTT CASSPGQGYNSPLHF
TRBJ2-1 14 TRBD2 TRBV29-1 NA TGCAGCGTTGAAGGGCGGGGGGAGTACAATGAGCAGTTCTTC CSVEGRGEYNEQFF
TRBJ2-1 17 TRBD2 TRBV5-1 NA TGCGCCAGCAGCTTGGGGGTCTGGGCGCGGGAGGGGGTTGAGCAGTTCTTC CASSLGVWAREGVEQFF
TRBJ2-7 15 TRBD1 TRBV6-5 NA TGTGCCAGCAGCCCGTCAACCAGGACAGGGGCCGAGCAGTACTTC CASSPSTRTGAEQYF
TRBJ1-4 16 NA TRBV30 NA TGTGCCTGGAGTGTAATACGGGGGAGCGGGGGTGAAAAACTGTTTTTT CAWSVIRGSGGEKLFF